This TCR beta chain was identified in a study of PD-1 blockade in classical Hodgkin lymphoma. This table comes from immunoSEQ multiplex PCR, and its TCRdb copy is limited to in-frame clones, with some not included. The sample consists of around 58,000 clones, about 88% of them appearing once. Relapse was seen in all patients after autologous stem cell transplantation, and brentuximab vedotin exposure was variable. The germline CDR1 and CDR2 sequences are SNHLY and FYNNEI. The J segment lost 9 bases and the V segment lost 8 bases, leaving 8 bases of the junction unmatched. The CDR3 contains 15 residues.

The chain joins TRBV2 to TRBJ2-1; 15 nucleotides agree with TRBD2. Material: peripheral blood mononuclear cells (PBMCs), obtained at baseline. This clonotype originated in a human donor with classical Hodgkin lymphoma. DNA of the CDR3: TGTGCCAGCCAGGGACTAGCGGGAGGCTTCGGTGAGCAGTTCTTC. It codes for CASQGLAGGFGEQFF.